The 7 T cell receptor beta chains listed next were all sequenced from one sample in a study of blood T cell repertoires in COVID-19. Here immunoSEQ multiplex PCR was the method, and the copy in TCRdb shows in-frame clones only, minus some. The sample shows about 220,000 clones, more than 75% of them seen only once. The sequencing sample was made of peripheral blood. These receptors came from a human donor in a cohort sampled during active COVID-19.

The CDR3 sequence is CASSPGQGTFNEQFF. CDR3 in DNA: TGTGCCAGCAGTCCGGGACAGGGTACGTTCAATGAGCAGTTCTTC. V is TRBV2 and J is TRBJ2-1, with TRBD1 matching 9 bases. CDR3 size: 15 residues. V shed 5 bases and J 6 bases; nucleotides not matched to a gene: 8. Germline values: CDR1 SNHLY, CDR2 FYNNEI.

This clone was counted at least ten times. This chain links TRBV19 with TRBJ2-7; 8 nucleotides align to TRBD2. The V gene's germline CDR1 is LNHDA and CDR2 SQIVND (reference sequence). V lost 3 bases and J lost 5; bases outside the gene matches: 3. This CDR3 contains 13 residues. This CDR3 reads CASSMRGVHEQYF. The CDR3 coding sequence is TGTGCCAGTAGTATGCGGGGGGTCCACGAGCAGTACTTC.

This clone was recorded once. The J gene is TRBJ2-5, the V gene TRBV5-1, with 8 bases matching TRBD1. V was pared by 4 bases and J by 2 bases, with 4 bases of the junction left unmatched. The germline V gene has CDR1 SGHRS and CDR2 YFSETQ. The CDR3 contains 14 residues. The CDR3: CASSLRGRQETQYF. CDR3 sequence (DNA): TGCGCCAGCAGCCTCAGGGGGCGGCAAGAGACCCAGTACTTC.

V gene TRBV7-2 combines with J gene TRBJ2-5, with 8 positions matching TRBD1. Germline CDR1 SGHTA, CDR2 FQGNSA. There are 15 residues in the CDR3. V lost 1 base and J lost 0; bases outside the gene matches: 1. The CDR3 DNA is TGTGCCAGCAGCTTAGGGACAGGGTACCAAGAGACCCAGTACTTC. Translated, it gives CASSLGTGYQETQYF.

The CDR3 reads CASSQNGGAGGYTF. DNA of the CDR3: TGTGCCAGTAGTCAGAATGGAGGGGCAGGGGGCTACACCTTC. The rearrangement uses TRBV19 and TRBJ1-2; perhaps TRBD1 as D (5 bases). The CDR3 is 14 amino acids. Germline V lookup: CDR1 LNHDA, CDR2 SQIVND (reference sequence). V lost 5 bases, J lost 8 bases, and 18 bases lay in between.

The chain uses TRBV5-4 and TRBJ1-2; 7 bases map to TRBD1. Germline V gene sequence: CDR1 SGHNT, CDR2 YYREEE (reference sequence). The ends lost 3 bases at V and 2 bases at J; junction bases unmatched: 4. CDR3 size: 14 residues. Here the CDR3 DNA reads TGTGCCAGCAGCTCCCCGGGACAGAACTATGGCTACACCTTC. This sequence encodes CASSSPGQNYGYTF.

This chain joins TRBV5-4 and TRBJ1-4; TRBD1 matches 8 bases. Germline CDR1 is SGHNT and CDR2 is YYREEE (reference sequence). The CDR3 consists of 15 residues. With 4 bases clipped from V and 7 bases from J, the junction kept 9 bases outside the gene matches. CDR3 nucleotides: TGTGCCAGCAGCCCCGGCAGGGGGCGGGGTGAAAAACTGTTTTTT. It codes for CASSPGRGRGEKLFF.